This TCR beta chain emerged from a study of regulatory T cells in long-lasting Graves disease. The CDR3 length is 17 residues. V was clipped by 3 bases and J by 0 bases; unmatched bases: 8. From germline, CDR1 is ENHRY and CDR2 SYGVKD. In this sample, this clonotype turned up once. Its antigen is not known. To make TCR beta libraries, researchers used iRepertoire HTBI primers and Arm-PCR of CDR3 regions. TCRdb recomputed calls from the multiplex PCR reads with MiXCR, one row per CDR3 protein. This table holds approximately 460,000 distinct CDR3 sequences, over 15% found once. The study's findings and limits: It was possible that the small sample size reduced accuracy. Clonotypes that were public and shared totalled approximately 2,800 in persistent patients versus 966 in new patients.

Time point in this sample: newly diagnosed GD, antithyroid drugs for less than 3 months. RNA from PBMCs was the source of the TCR library. In addition, the sample was reused for a study of T cells in Graves' hyperthyroidism and ophthalmopathy.

The chain links TRBV10-3 to TRBJ2-1; TRBD2 matches 7 bases. The specimen comprised peripheral blood mononuclear cells (PBMCs), sampled at new diagnosis, from a patient treated with antithyroid drugs. The sequence was collected from a woman aged 25-40 years with Graves disease. The CDR3 spells CAISERRERSSYNEQFF. DNA for the CDR3: TGTGCCATCAGTGAACGGCGGGAGAGGAGCTCCTACAATGAGCAGTTCTTC.